The 16 T cell receptor beta chains in this list originate from one sample, sequenced in a study of PD-L1 blockade in urothelial cancer. Time point denoted: peripheral blood 6 weeks after treatment start. Some clones are missing from TCRdb's copy, which holds only in-frame ones; the method was immunoSEQ multiplex PCR. The table has tens of thousands of clones, around 85% seen once; the top ten hold roughly 1.9%. Sequenced here: PBMCs, sampled around atezolizumab (anti-PD-L1) treatment. These receptors all come from a man aged 50 to 59 with urothelial cancer.

This rearrangement joins TRBV19 to TRBJ2-7, with TRBD2 matching 16 bases. The CDR3 loop spans 16 amino acids. Unmatched junction bases numbered 3, after V lost 5 bases and J lost 2 bases. Germline V CDR1 and CDR2: LNHDA, SQIVND (reference sequence). As DNA, the CDR3 is TGTGCCAGTAGTGGAGGGACTAGCGGGAGGGCCTACGAGCAGTACTTC. Protein sequence: CASSGGTSGRAYEQYF.

The chain employs TRBV29-1 and TRBJ2-1, with 10 bases aligning to TRBD2. The V segment lost 2 bases and the J segment 3 bases; nucleotides outside the gene matches: 7. Germline V gene data show CDR1 as SQVTM and CDR2 as ANQGSEA. The CDR3 length is 16 residues. The CDR3 DNA reads as TGCAGCGTTGAAACTCTAGCGGGAGCAGGCTACAATGAGCAGTTCTTC. This encodes CSVETLAGAGYNEQFF.

The chain is built from TRBV18 and TRBJ2-5; unclear D gene. The CDR3 contains 13 residues. Germline assignment: CDR1 KGHSH and CDR2 LQKENI. V shed 6 bases and J shed 3 bases, with 11 bases lying between them. The CDR3 reads CASSLFFKETQYF. CDR3 sequence (DNA): TGTGCCAGCTCCCTGTTCTTTAAAGAGACCCAGTACTTC.

This rearrangement joins TRBV4-2 to TRBJ1-6, with D possibly being TRBD1 (6 bases). Germline lookup yields CDR1 LGHNA and CDR2 YNFKEQ. This CDR3 spans 15 amino acids. V was clipped by 1 base and J by 7 bases, with 11 bases between them. The chain's CDR3 is CASSQVSGQNSPLHF. CDR3 nucleotide sequence: TGTGCCAGCAGCCAAGTCTCGGGACAAAATTCACCCCTCCACTTT.

The chain is built from TRBV5-4 and TRBJ2-7; 8 positions match TRBD1. This CDR3 has 14 amino acids. V was clipped by 0 bases and J by 6 bases; unmatched bases: 5. The germline CDR1 and CDR2 sequences are SGHNT and YYREEE (reference sequence). The CDR3 region is CASSLGQGHGEQYF. The CDR3 DNA reads as TGTGCCAGCAGCTTGGGACAGGGGCACGGCGAGCAGTACTTC.

The gene calls are TRBV18 and TRBJ2-1; 8 bases fit TRBD2. The CDR3 has 16 amino acids. V lost 8 bases to trimming and J lost 8 bases; unmatched junction nucleotides: 17. The germline V gene has CDR1 KGHSH and CDR2 LQKENI. This chain's CDR3 is CASLRVVLAGIDEQFF. The CDR3 DNA reads as TGTGCCAGCCTCCGAGTAGTTCTAGCGGGTATCGATGAGCAGTTCTTC.

The J gene is TRBJ2-3, the V gene TRBV5-1, with 11 bases matching TRBD2. Germline trimming cut 3 bases from V and 6 bases from J; bases unmatched to any gene: 12. Germline CDR1 SGHRS, CDR2 YFSETQ. CDR3 size: 17 residues. DNA of the CDR3: TGCGCCAGCAGCTCCCACTATAGCGGGGGGGCTTCTGATACGCAGTATTTT. This translates into CASSSHYSGGASDTQYF. Drawing the rest from reference TRBV5-1 and TRBJ2-3, the complete variable domain is KAGVTQTPRYLIKTRGQQVTLSCSPISGHRSVSWYQQTPGQGLQFLFEYFSETQRNKGNFPGRFSGRQFSNSRSEMNVSTLELGDSALYLCASSSHYSGGASDTQYFGPGTRLTVL.

This sequence joins TRBV29-1 and TRBJ1-2, with a tentative D call TRBD1 (5 bases). The CDR3 sequence is 13 residues long. Germline loops: CDR1 SQVTM, CDR2 ANQGSEA. Trimming stripped 2 bases from V and 4 bases from J, with 11 bases between. The CDR3: CSVEPAGPYGYTF. The CDR3 nucleotides read TGCAGCGTTGAACCCGCGGGGCCCTATGGCTACACCTTC.

The rearrangement uses TRBV27 and TRBJ2-7; the D gene is possibly TRBD1 (6 bases). There are 13 residues in the CDR3. V was clipped by 3 bases and J by 3 bases, with 9 bases between them. The germline CDR1 and CDR2 sequences are MNHEY and SMNVEV (reference sequence). CDR3 residues: CASSLEQGYEQYF. The DNA for the CDR3 is TGTGCCAGCAGTTTGGAACAGGGCTACGAGCAGTACTTC.

This chain joins TRBV11-3 and TRBJ2-1; 8 bases map to TRBD1. This CDR3 has 16 residues. Germline CDR1 reads SGHNT; CDR2 reads YENEEA. After removal of 7 bases from V and 2 bases from J, the junction contained 10 bases not matched to a gene. CDR3 in amino acids: CASILTGALTYNEQFF. The CDR3 DNA is TGTGCCAGCATACTGACAGGGGCTCTCACCTACAATGAGCAGTTCTTC. Using reference TRBV11-3 and TRBJ2-1 for the parts outside the CDR3, the full variable domain is EAGVVQSPRYKIIEKKQPVAFWCNPISGHNTLYWYLQNLGQGPELLIRYENEEAVDDSQLPKDRFSAERLKGVDSTLKIQPAELGDSAVYLCASILTGALTYNEQFFGPGTRLTVL.

The chain couples TRBV5-1 to TRBJ2-2; maybe TRBD1 (6 bases). The CDR3 spans 15 residues. Trimming cost V 3 bases and J 0 bases, with 9 bases left between them. Germline-derived CDR1 and CDR2 are SGHRS and YFSETQ. CDR3 in amino acids: CASSSGTTNTGELFF. CDR3 coding DNA: TGCGCCAGCAGCTCAGGGACAACGAACACCGGGGAGCTGTTTTTT.

The J gene is TRBJ2-1, the V gene TRBV5-4; 9 positions agree with TRBD1. CDR1 is SGHNT, CDR2 YYREEE, per germline (reference sequence). V dropped 4 bases and J dropped 2; count of bases not matched to a gene: 13. This CDR3 is 18 amino acids long. The CDR3 protein is CASSLRDREWWTYNEQFF. The CDR3 DNA sequence: TGTGCCAGCAGCCTTAGGGACAGGGAATGGTGGACCTACAATGAGCAGTTCTTC.

The V gene is TRBV7-9, the J gene TRBJ1-2, with 7 bases fitting TRBD1. This CDR3 is 16 amino acids long. Per germline, CDR1 SEHNR and CDR2 FQNEAQ (reference sequence). Losses at the gene ends were 4 bases for V and 4 bases for J; bases not matched to a gene: 12. Here the CDR3 DNA reads TGTGCCAGCAGCTCCGGCGACAGGGTATTTGTCTATGGCTACACCTTC. Translating it yields CASSSGDRVFVYGYTF. The whole variable domain, filled in from reference TRBV7-9 and TRBJ1-2, reads DTGVSQNPRHKITKRGQNVTFRCDPISEHNRLYWYRQTLGQGPEFLTYFQNEAQLEKSRLLSDRFSAERPKGSFSTLEIQRTEQGDSAMYLCASSSGDRVFVYGYTFGSGTRLTVV.

The chain links TRBV2 to TRBJ2-5, with 9 positions matching TRBD2. Trimming took 5 bases from V and 5 from J; bases not matched to a gene: 12. CDR3 length: 16 amino acids. CDR1 SNHLY and CDR2 FYNNEI come from the germline V gene. The CDR3 loop reads CASSPSRSGGWETQYF. CDR3 nucleotide sequence: TGTGCCAGCAGTCCCTCGAGGAGCGGGGGGTGGGAGACCCAGTACTTC.

The chain uses TRBV13 and TRBJ1-1; no definite D call. Trimming cost V 3 bases and J 5 bases, with 7 bases left between them. The CDR3 is 12 residues long. Germline V gene data show CDR1 as PRHDT and CDR2 as FYEKMQ (reference sequence). The CDR3 nucleotides read TGTGCCAGCAGCTTTTCGCGGACTGAAGCTTTCTTT. It is translated as CASSFSRTEAFF.

This chain joins TRBV27 and TRBJ2-7; TRBD1 matches at 8 bases. J was trimmed by 3 bases and V by 6 bases; bases with no gene match: 7. This CDR3 is built from 14 residues. In germline, CDR1 is MNHEY, CDR2 SMNVEV (reference sequence). CDR3 nucleotides: TGTGCCAGCAGCTTCCAGGGGGCCTTCTACGAGCAGTACTTC. Translated: CASSFQGAFYEQYF.